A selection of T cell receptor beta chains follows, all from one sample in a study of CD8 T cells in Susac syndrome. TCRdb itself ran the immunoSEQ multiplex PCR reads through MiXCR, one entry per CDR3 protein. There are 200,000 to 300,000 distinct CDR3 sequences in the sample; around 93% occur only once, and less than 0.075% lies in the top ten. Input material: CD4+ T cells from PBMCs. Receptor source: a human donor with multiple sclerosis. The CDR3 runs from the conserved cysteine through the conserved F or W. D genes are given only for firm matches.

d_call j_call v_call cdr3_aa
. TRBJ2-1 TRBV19 CASRSIGTTNNEQFF
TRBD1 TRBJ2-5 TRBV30 CAWRPGQGRETQYF
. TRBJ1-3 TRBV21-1 CASSKIGTGARGNTIYF
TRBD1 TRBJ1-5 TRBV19 CASSIHRGTGVGPQHF
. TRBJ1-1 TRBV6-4 CARTKRLAIVNTEAFF
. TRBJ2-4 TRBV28 CASSLPGLLSDIQYF
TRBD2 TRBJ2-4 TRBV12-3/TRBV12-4 CASSWGLAGALAKNIQYF
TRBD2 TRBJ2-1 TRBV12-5 CASGLGGFTSGEQFF
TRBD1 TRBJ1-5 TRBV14 CASSQTGEYQPQHF
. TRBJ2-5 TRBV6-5 CASSYGRLETQYF
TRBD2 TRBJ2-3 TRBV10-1 CASSGAGADTQYF
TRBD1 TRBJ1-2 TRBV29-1 CSVIGPGQGNGYTF
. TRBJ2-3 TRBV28 CASSTADTQYF
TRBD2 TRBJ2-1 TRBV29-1 CSARGGLAGLDEQFF
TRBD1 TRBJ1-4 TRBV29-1 CSAATGGGEKLFF
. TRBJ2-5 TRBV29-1 CSVLRDQETQYF
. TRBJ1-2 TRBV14 CASSPLGREGYTF